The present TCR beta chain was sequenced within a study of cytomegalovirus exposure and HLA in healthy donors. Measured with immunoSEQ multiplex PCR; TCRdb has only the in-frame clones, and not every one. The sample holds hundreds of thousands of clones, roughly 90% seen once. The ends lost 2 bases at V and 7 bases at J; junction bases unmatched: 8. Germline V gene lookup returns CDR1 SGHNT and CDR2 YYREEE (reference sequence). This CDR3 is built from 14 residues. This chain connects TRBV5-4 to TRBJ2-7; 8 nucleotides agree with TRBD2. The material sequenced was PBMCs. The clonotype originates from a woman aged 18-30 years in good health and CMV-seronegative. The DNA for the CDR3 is TGTGCCAGCAGCTTTACTAGCGGACAATCAGAGCAGTACTTC. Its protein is CASSFTSGQSEQYF.